This is a list of T cell receptor beta chains from one sample in a study of T cell responses to AZD1222 COVID-19 vaccine. Method: immunoSEQ multiplex PCR; TCRdb's copy keeps in-frame clones and lacks some. This sample carries about 61,000 clones, about 90% of them seen once, and the ten largest clones take 4% to 5%. Material: peripheral blood, obtained on day 0 of AZD1222 vaccination. Receptor source: an adult in good health. Both conserved end residues are part of each CDR3. The D gene is left open where the match is weak. Rows give clone size only sometimes, using once, few, many, or a class for an expanded clone.

clone size | D gene | J gene | V gene | CDR3 DNA | CDR3 protein
. | . | TRBJ1-2 | TRBV10-3 | TGTGCCATCAGTGACCGGGACGGCTATGGCTACACCTTC | CAISDRDGYGYTF
. | . | TRBJ1-2 | TRBV21-1 | TGTGCCAGCAGCAGGGGGCCTAACTATGGCTACACCTTC | CASSRGPNYGYTF
. | . | TRBJ1-1 | TRBV12-3/TRBV12-4 | TGTGCCAGCAGTTTGAATCGGGGGACTGAAGCTTTCTTT | CASSLNRGTEAFF
. | TRBD2 | TRBJ2-3 | TRBV9 | TGTGCCAGCAGCCCCCGGACTAGCGGGAATACTTATACGCAGTATTTT | CASSPRTSGNTYTQYF
. | . | TRBJ1-6 | TRBV9 | TGTGCCAGCAGCGCCCGGGACACCCCCTATAATTCACCCCTCCACTTT | CASSARDTPYNSPLHF
. | TRBD2 | TRBJ2-7 | TRBV5-6 | TGTGCCAGCAGCCCGGGAGGAGTTAGGGGCGTCTACGAGCAGTACTTC | CASSPGGVRGVYEQYF
. | TRBD1 | TRBJ1-1 | TRBV30 | TGTGCCTGGAGTCGGGACAGACAGAACACTGAAGCTTTCTTT | CAWSRDRQNTEAFF
. | TRBD1 | TRBJ1-6 | TRBV2 | TGTGCCAGCAGCCGGGACAGATATAATTCACCCCTCCACTTT | CASSRDRYNSPLHF
. | . | TRBJ2-5 | TRBV5-1 | TGCGCCAGCAGCCCGGAAGGTACTGGAAAGACCCAGTACTTC | CASSPEGTGKTQYF
. | TRBD1 | TRBJ2-1 | TRBV27 | TGTGCCAGCAGTTTATTGGGGACAGGGAGATACAATGAGCAGTTCTTC | CASSLLGTGRYNEQFF
. | TRBD2 | TRBJ2-3 | TRBV7-8 | TGTGCCAGCGGCGATAGCGGGGGGGCCCGGGATACGCAGTATTTT | CASGDSGGARDTQYF
. | . | TRBJ2-1 | TRBV4-1 | TGCGCCAGCAGCCAAGATTCACTAGCCCTCTACAATGAGCAGTTCTTC | CASSQDSLALYNEQFF
. | TRBD1 | TRBJ1-2 | TRBV5-1 | TGCGCCAGCAGCTTCAGGGACAGTAACTATGGCTACACCTTC | CASSFRDSNYGYTF
. | . | TRBJ1-1 | TRBV6-6 | TGTGCCAGCAGCCGACGGAAGGGAAGTATAGACACTGAAGCTTTCTTT | CASSRRKGSIDTEAFF
. | . | TRBJ1-2 | TRBV6-5 | TGTGCCAGCACGAACCTGGGGGACTATGGCTACACCTTC | CASTNLGDYGYTF
. | TRBD1 | TRBJ1-6 | TRBV12-3/TRBV12-4 | TGTGCCAGCAGCCCCGGGACAGGGTTCCACTTT | CASSPGTGFHF
. | . | TRBJ1-5 | TRBV18 | TGTGCCAGCTCACCGGTTCGGGGCGGCGGTCAGCCCCAGCATTTT | CASSPVRGGGQPQHF
few | . | TRBJ2-3 | TRBV7-2 | TGTGCCAGCAGCCCTCGGAGGGCGGATACGCAGTATTTT | CASSPRRADTQYF
. | TRBD2 | TRBJ2-1 | TRBV9 | TGTGCCAGCAGCGTAGCAGCGGGGGGGTATGGGGAGCAGTTCTTC | CASSVAAGGYGEQFF
. | TRBD2 | TRBJ2-7 | TRBV7-9 | TGTGCCAGCAGCTTAGGGGGAGGGGAGCGTCAGTACTTC | CASSLGGGERQYF
. | . | TRBJ2-2 | TRBV5-1 | TGCGCCAGCAGCCAGAACACCGGGGAGCTGTTTTTT | CASSQNTGELFF
. | . | TRBJ1-1 | TRBV13 | TGTGCCAGCAGCGGAGACGGACACCGTTCCACTGAAGCTTTCTTT | CASSGDGHRSTEAFF
. | . | TRBJ2-2 | TRBV3-1/TRBV3-2 | TGTGCCAGCAGCCAAGGTCCCCGAGGGGAGCTGTTTTTT | CASSQGPRGELFF